The subject of this entry is one T cell receptor beta chain. The antigen is unknown. Multiplex PCR amplified the TCR beta CDR3 region. Its first round ran for 9 to 11 cycles with 32 V and 13 J primers. Each CDR3 protein is one row after TCRdb ran MiXCR on the multiplex PCR reads. The table includes 4,000 to 4,500 distinct CDR3 sequences, approximately 30% detected once. The J segment lost 6 bases and the V segment lost 5 bases, leaving 3 bases of the junction unmatched. The CDR3 totals 14 residues. The germline V gene encodes CDR1 SEHNR and CDR2 FQNEAQ (reference sequence). The template for each sample was 600 to 650 ng of genomic DNA, which had been extracted from bulk tumor tissue. Doctors removed several biopsies from each primary tumor during surgery, keeping them far apart. Curative operations were performed on patients who had untreated, newly diagnosed non-small cell lung cancer. Donors were newly diagnosed non-small cell lung cancer patients having surgery with curative intent.

This record comes from a study of immune heterogeneity within non-small cell lung tumors. Overall study context: Of the tumors, a few were squamous cell, approximately nine non-squamous, and 1 not otherwise specified. Study-level points and caveats: Both recurring identical dominant CDR3 beta clonotypes and site-unique high-frequency clones were observed across tumor sites within a patient.

Material for sequencing was lung tumor tissue. This TCR derives from a man in his 60s with non-small cell lung cancer. J is TRBJ2-2 and V is TRBV7-9, with 10 bases aligning to TRBD1. The CDR3 here is CASSAGTGAGELFF. The CDR3 DNA sequence: TGTGCCAGCAGCGCCGGGACAGGGGCCGGGGAGCTGTTTTTT.